This paragraph covers one T cell receptor beta chain sequence. As yet, its antigen is unknown. From RNA transcripts, TCR beta CDR3 regions were amplified. First-round RT-PCR of the TCR CDR3 relied on the HTBI primer set. From the multiplex PCR reads, TCRdb called clonotypes with MiXCR, one entry per CDR3 protein. In the table there are under 450,000 distinct CDR3 sequences, roughly 13% of which are singletons. The sample belongs to a study of T cells in Graves' hyperthyroidism and ophthalmopathy. Study-level background: The authors collected peripheral blood at initial diagnosis, before any treatment.

The sample of blood was obtained at first hyperthyroidism diagnosis (before any ophthalmopathy symptoms). The CDR3 sequence is 14 residues long. The germline V gene has CDR1 SGHVS and CDR2 FQNEAQ. Trimming left V 1 base short and J 8 bases short, with 14 bases between. Findings of the study overall: Patients with ophthalmopathy were separated from those with stable hyperthyroidism by a 13 V-J model. The model's output predicted ophthalmopathy at a median of approximately 6.5 months prior to onset.

The specimen was blood. The clonotype comes from a man between 25 and 39 years old with Graves' hyperthyroidism that later progressed to Graves' ophthalmopathy. J is TRBJ1-2 and V is TRBV7-8; D remains ambiguous. The DNA for the CDR3 is TGTGCCAGCAGCTTAGTGCCGGGGAGGTACGGCTACACCTTC. This gives the protein CASSLVPGRYGYTF.